This record looks at one TCR beta chain sequence and its context. This sample is drawn from a study of T cells in Graves' hyperthyroidism and ophthalmopathy. RNA transcripts provided the source from which TCR beta CDR3 regions were amplified. In the first-round RT-PCR of the TCR CDR3, the HTBI primer set was used. TCRdb fed the multiplex PCR reads into MiXCR, producing one record per CDR3 protein. The repertoire holds a few hundred thousand distinct CDR3 sequences, with 21% as singletons. Sequencing was performed on blood. This sequence was found in a woman in her forties or fifties with Graves' hyperthyroidism.

As DNA, the CDR3 is TGTGCCAGCAGAAGGACAGGGGGGGGAGGGAACACTGAAGCTTTCTTT. Its translation: CASRRTGGGGNTEAFF. The chain carries TRBV6-4 and TRBJ1-1; 10 bases match TRBD1. The V gene end was trimmed by 6 bases and the J gene end by 1 base; junction bases not matched to a gene: 8. The CDR3 loop spans 16 amino acids. Germline CDR1 and CDR2: MRHNA and SNTAGT.